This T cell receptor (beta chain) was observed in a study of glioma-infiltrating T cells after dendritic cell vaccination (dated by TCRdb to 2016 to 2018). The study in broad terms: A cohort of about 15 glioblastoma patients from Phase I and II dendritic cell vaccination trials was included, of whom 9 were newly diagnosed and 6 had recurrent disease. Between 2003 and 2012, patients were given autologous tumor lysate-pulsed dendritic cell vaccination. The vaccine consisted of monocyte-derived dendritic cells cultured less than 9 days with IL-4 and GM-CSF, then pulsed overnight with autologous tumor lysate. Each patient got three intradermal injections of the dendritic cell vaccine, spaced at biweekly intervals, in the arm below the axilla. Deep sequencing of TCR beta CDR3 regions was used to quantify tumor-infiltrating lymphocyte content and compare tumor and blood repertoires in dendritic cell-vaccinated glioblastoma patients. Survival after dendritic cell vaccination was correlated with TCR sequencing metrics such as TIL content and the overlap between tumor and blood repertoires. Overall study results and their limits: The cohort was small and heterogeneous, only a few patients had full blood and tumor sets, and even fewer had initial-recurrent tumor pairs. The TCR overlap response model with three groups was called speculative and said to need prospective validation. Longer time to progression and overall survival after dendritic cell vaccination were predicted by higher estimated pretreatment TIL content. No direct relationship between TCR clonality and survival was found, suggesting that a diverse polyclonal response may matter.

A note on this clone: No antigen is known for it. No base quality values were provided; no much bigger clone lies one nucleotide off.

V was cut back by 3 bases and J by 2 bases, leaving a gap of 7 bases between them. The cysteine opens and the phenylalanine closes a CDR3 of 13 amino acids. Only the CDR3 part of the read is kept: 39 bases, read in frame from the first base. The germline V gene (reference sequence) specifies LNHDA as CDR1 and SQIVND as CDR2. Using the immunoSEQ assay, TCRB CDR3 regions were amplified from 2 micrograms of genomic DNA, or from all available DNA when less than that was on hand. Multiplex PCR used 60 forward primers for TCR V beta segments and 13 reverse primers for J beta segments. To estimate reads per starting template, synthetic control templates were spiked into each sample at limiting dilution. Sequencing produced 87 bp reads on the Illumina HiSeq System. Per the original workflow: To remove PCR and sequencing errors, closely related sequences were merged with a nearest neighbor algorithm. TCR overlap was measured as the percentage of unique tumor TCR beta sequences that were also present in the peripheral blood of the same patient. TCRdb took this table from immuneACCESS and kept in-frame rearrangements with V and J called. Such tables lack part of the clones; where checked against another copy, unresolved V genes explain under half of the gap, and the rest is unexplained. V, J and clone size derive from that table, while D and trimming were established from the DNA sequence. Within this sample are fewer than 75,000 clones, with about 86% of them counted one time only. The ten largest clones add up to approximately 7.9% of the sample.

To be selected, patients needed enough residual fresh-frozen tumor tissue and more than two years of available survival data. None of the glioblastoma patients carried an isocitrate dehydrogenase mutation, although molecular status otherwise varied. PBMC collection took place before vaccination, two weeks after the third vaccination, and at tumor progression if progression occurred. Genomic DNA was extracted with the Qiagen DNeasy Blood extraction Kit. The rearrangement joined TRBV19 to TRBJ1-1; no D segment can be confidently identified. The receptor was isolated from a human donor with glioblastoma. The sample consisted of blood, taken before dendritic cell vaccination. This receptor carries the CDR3 CASSMSGNTEAFF. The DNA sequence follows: TGTGCCAGTAGTATGTCGGGTAACACTGAAGCTTTCTTT.